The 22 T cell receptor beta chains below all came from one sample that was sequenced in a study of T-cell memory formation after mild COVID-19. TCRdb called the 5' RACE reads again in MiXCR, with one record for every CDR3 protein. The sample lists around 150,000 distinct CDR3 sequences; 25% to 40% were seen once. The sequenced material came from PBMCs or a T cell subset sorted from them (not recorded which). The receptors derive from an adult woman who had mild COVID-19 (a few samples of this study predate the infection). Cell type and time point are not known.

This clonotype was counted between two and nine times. The CDR3 loop is CASSPLGGKGPEAFF. Here the CDR3 DNA reads TGTGCCAGCAGCCCTCTGGGTGGTAAGGGACCTGAAGCTTTCTTT. The rearrangement joins TRBV7-6 to TRBJ1-1; TRBD1 might be the D (5 bases). Germline values: CDR1 SGHVS, CDR2 FNYEAQ. The CDR3 totals 15 residues. The V gene lost 5 bases and the J gene lost 6 bases, with 19 bases spanning the gap.

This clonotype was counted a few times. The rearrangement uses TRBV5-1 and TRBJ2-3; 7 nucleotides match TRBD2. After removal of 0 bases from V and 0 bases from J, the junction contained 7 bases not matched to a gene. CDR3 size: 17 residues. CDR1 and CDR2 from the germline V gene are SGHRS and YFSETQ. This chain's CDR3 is CASSLAASGVSTDTQYF. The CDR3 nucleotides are TGCGCCAGCAGCTTGGCCGCGAGCGGGGTTAGCACAGATACGCAGTATTTT.

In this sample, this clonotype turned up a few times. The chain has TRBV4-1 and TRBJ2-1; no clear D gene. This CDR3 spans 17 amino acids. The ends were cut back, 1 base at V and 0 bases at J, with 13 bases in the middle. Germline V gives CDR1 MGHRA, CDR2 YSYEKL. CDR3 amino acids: CASSQGWLASSYNEQFF. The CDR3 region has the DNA TGCGCCAGCAGCCAAGGATGGTTGGCTAGCTCCTACAATGAGCAGTTCTTC.

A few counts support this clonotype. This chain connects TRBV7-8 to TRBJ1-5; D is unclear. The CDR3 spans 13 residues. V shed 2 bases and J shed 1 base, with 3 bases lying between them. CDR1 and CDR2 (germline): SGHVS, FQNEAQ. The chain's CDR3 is CASSLNSNQPQHF. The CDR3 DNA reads TGTGCCAGCAGCTTAAACAGCAATCAGCCCCAGCATTTT.

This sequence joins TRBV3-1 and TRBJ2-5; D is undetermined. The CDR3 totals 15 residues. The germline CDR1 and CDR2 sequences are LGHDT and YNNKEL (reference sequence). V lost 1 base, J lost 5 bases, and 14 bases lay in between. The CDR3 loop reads CASSQVTPMRETQYF. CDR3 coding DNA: TGTGCCAGCAGCCAAGTTACCCCTATGCGGGAGACCCAGTACTTC.

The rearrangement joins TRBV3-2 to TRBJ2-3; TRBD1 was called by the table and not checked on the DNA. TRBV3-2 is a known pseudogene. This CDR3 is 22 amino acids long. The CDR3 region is CASSQGRAEGASQSTDTDTQYF. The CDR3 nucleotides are TGTGCCAGCAGCCAAGGTCGAGCTGAGGGGGCGAGCCAAAGCACTGATACAGATACGCAGTATTTT.

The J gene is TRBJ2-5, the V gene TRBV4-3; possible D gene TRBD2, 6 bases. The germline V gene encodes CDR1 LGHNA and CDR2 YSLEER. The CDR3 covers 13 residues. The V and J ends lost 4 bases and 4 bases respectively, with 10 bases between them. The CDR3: CASSLRRGETQYF. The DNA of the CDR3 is TGCGCCAGCAGCCTTCGGAGGGGAGAGACCCAGTACTTC.

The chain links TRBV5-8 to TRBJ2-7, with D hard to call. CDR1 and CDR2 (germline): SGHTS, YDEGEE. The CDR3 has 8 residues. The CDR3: CASSLKQV. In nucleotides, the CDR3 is TGTGCCAGCAGCTTGAAACAAGTC.

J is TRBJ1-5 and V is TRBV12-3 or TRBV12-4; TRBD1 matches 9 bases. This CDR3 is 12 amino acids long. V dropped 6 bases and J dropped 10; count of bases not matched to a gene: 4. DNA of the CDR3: TGTGCCAGCAGCCCGGGACAGGGACCCCAGCATTTT. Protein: CASSPGQGPQHF.

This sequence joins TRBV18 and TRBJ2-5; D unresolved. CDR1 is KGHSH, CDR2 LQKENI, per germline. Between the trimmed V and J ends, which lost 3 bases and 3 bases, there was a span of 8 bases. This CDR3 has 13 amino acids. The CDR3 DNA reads TGTGCCAGCTCACCGAACAGTGAAGAGACCCAGTACTTC. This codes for CASSPNSEETQYF.

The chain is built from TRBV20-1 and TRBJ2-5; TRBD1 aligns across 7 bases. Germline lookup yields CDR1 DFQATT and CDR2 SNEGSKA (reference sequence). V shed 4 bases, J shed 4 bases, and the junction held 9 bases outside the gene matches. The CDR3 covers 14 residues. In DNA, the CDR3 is TGCAGTGCTAATTTCCGGGACAGCTTAGAGACCCAGTACTTC. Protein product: CSANFRDSLETQYF.

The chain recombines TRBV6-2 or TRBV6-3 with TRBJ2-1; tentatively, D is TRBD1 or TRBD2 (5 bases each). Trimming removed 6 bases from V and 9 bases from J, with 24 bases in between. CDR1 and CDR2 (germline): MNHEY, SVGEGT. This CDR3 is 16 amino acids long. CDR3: CASRAPGTDAVGEQFF. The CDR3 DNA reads TGTGCCAGCAGAGCCCCCGGGACGGACGCTGTAGGTGAGCAGTTCTTC.

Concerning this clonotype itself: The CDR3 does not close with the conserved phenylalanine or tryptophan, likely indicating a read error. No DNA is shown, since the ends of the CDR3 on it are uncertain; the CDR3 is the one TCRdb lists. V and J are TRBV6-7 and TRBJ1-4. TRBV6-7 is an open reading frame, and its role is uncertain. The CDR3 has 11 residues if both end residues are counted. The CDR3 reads CASSFLNRAPI.

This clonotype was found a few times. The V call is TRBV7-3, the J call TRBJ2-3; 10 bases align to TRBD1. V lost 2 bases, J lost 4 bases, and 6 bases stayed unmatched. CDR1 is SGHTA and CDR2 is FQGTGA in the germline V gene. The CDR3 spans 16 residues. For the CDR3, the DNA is TGTGCCAGCAGCTTATCCGGACAGGGGGTTTCAGATACGCAGTATTTT. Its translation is CASSLSGQGVSDTQYF. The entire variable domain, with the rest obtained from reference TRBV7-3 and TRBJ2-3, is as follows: GAGVSQTPSNKVTEKGKYVELRCDPISGHTALYWYRQSLGQGPEFLIYFQGTGAADDSGLPNDRFFAVRPEGSVSTLKIQRTERGDSAVYLCASSLSGQGVSDTQYFGPGTRLTVL.

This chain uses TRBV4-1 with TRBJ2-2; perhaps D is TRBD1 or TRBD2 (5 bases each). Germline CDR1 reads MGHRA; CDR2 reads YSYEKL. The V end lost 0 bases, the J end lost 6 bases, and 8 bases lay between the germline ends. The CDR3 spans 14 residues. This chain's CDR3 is CASSQDLGPGELFF. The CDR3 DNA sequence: TGCGCCAGCAGCCAAGACCTGGGACCCGGGGAGCTGTTTTTT.

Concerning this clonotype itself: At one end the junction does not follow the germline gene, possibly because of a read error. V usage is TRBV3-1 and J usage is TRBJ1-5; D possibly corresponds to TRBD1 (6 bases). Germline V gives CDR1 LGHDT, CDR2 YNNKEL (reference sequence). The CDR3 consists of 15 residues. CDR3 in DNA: TGTGCAAGCAGCCAAGGTACAGGGAAGGGAAAGCCCCAGCATTTT. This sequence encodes CASSQGTGKGKPQHF.

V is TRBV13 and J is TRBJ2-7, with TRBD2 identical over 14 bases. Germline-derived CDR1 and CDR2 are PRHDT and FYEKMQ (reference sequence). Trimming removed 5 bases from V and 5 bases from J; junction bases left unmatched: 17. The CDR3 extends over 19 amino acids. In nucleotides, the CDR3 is TGTGCCAGCAGCGGTGGGGGACTAGCGGGAGCCGGAGTAGGGCACGAGCAGTACTTC. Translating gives CASSGGGLAGAGVGHEQYF.

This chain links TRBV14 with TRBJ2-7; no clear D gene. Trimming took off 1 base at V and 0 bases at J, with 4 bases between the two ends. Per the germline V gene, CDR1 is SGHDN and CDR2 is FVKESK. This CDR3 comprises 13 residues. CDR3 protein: CASSQVDSYEQYF. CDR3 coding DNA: TGTGCCAGCAGCCAAGTGGACTCCTACGAGCAGTACTTC.

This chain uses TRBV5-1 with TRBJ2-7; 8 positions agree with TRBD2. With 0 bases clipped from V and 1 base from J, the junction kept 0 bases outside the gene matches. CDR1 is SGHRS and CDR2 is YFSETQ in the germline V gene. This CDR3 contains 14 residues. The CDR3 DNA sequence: TGCGCCAGCAGCTTGGGACTAGCGTCCTACGAGCAGTACTTC. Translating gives CASSLGLASYEQYF.

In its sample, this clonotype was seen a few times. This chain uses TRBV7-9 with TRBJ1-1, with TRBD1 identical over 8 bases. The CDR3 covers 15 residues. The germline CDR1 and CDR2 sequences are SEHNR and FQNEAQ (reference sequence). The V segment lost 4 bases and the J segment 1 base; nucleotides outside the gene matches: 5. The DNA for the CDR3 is TGTGCCAGCAGCTGGACAGGGCCGAAGAACACTGAAGCTTTCTTT. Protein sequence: CASSWTGPKNTEAFF.

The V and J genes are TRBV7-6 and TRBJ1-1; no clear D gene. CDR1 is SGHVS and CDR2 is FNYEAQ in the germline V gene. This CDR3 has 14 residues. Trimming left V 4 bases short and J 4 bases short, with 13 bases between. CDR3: CASSSGVSSTEAFF. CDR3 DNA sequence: TGTGCCAGCAGCTCCGGGGTCTCTAGCACTGAAGCTTTCTTT.

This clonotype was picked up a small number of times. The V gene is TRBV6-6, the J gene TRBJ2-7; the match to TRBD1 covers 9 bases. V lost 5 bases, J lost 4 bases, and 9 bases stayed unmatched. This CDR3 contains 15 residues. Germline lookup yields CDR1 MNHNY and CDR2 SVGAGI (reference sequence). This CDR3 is CASSAQGQGGYEQYF. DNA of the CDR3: TGTGCCAGCAGTGCCCAGGGACAGGGAGGTTACGAGCAGTACTTC.